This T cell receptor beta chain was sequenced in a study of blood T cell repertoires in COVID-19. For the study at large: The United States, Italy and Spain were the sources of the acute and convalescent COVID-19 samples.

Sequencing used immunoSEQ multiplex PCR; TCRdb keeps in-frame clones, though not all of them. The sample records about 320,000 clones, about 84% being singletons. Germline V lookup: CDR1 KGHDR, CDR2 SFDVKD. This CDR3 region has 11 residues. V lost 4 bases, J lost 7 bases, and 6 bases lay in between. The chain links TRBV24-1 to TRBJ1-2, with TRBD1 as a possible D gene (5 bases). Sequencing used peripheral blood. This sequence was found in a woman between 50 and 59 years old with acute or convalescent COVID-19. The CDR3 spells CATSEQGGYTF. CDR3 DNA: TGTGCCACCAGTGAGCAGGGTGGCTACACCTTC.